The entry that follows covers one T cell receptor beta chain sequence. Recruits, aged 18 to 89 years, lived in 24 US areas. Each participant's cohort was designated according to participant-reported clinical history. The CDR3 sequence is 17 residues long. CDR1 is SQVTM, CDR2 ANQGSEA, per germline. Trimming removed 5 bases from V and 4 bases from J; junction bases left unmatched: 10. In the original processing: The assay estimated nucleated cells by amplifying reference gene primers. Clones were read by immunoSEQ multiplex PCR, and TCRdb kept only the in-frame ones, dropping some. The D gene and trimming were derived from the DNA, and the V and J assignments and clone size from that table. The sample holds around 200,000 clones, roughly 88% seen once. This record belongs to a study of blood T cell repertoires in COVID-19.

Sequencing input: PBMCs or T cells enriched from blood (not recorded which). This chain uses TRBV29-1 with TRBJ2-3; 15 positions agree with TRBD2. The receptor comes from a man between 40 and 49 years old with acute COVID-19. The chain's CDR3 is CSVRGTSGRPGADTQYF. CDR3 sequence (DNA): TGCAGCGTTCGCGGGACTAGCGGGAGGCCGGGGGCAGATACGCAGTATTTT.